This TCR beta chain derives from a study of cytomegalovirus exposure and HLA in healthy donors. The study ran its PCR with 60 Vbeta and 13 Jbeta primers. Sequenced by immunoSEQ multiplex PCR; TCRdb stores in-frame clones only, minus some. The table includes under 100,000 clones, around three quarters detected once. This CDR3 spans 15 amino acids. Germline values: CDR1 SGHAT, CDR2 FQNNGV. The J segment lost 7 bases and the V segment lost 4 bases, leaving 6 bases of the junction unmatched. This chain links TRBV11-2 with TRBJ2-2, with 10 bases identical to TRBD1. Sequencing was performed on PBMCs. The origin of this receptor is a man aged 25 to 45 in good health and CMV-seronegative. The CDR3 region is CASSSGTGVDGELFF. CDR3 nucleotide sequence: TGTGCCAGCAGCTCCGGGACAGGGGTTGACGGGGAGCTGTTTTTT.